This TCR beta chain was recorded in a study of blood T cell repertoires in COVID-19. Study processing details: Estimates of nucleated cell counts were drawn from the amplification of reference gene primers. TCRdb's table, derived via immunoSEQ multiplex PCR, lists solely in-frame clones and lacks some. The DNA gave D and trimming, while V, J and clone size come from that table. The sample lists around 250,000 clones, approximately 82% seen once, with around 1.9% in the top ten. With 7 bases clipped from V and 2 bases from J, the junction kept 5 bases outside the gene matches. The CDR3 consists of 14 residues. Per germline, CDR1 MGHDK and CDR2 SYGVNS.

The sequenced sample was peripheral blood. The chain employs TRBV25-1 and TRBJ1-2; 9 bases align to TRBD1. The clonotype originates from a woman older than 75 with acute or convalescent COVID-19. This chain's CDR3 is CASNMGQGNYGYTF. The CDR3 bases are TGTGCCAGCAACATGGGACAGGGAAACTATGGCTACACCTTC.